This T cell receptor beta chain was captured in a study of cytomegalovirus exposure and HLA in healthy donors. Study overall: A prior analysis found around 110 million unique TCR beta sequences from some 190 million T cells.

PCR primers comprised 60 Vbeta and 13 Jbeta primers. Data came from immunoSEQ multiplex PCR; TCRdb stores just in-frame clones and leaves some out. Altogether 170,000 or so clones are present, around 83% being singletons, with the ten largest covering roughly 6.5%. V shed 7 bases, J shed 7 bases, and the junction held 9 bases outside the gene matches. CDR3 length: 15 residues. Germline CDR1 SEHNR, CDR2 FQNEAQ (reference sequence). Remarks on this clone: No antigen is known for it.

Findings and caveats of the study: It was shown in a later analysis that HLA-associated TCR beta chains were more clonally expanded than other, equally common chains. For cytomegalovirus status, the classifier reportedly gave diagnoses with high specificity and sensitivity.

The chain has TRBV7-9 and TRBJ2-4; TRBD1 matches 11 bases. The sequenced sample was PBMCs. The source of this sequence is a middle-aged man in good health and CMV-seropositive. CDR3 sequence reads: CASTRLGQGANIQYF. The CDR3, as DNA: TGTGCCAGCACCCGCCTAGGACAGGGGGCGAACATTCAGTACTTC.